This T cell receptor beta chain appears in the sequencing data of a study of shared clonotypes between healthy human individuals (dated by TCRdb to 2019 to 2021). Describing the broader study: A few men and a couple of women, aged 18 to 49 years, made up the cohort. Per donor, three plates each were used for CD4 naive and CD4 memory, two for CD8 naive, and one for CD8 memory. To estimate repertoire size and how much clonotype sharing occurs between individuals, the study deeply sequenced the blood TCR repertoires of 4 to 6 healthy adults. Libraries were prepared and TCR repertoires were sequenced by different laboratories using diverse techniques, in order to increase sequencing depth and limit assay-specific biases. Per donor, leukapheresis produced somewhere between about 0.94 and 10 billion PBMCs. What the study reported, not specific to this receptor: Approximately 4.8% of naive CD4, 3.5% of naive CD8, around 2.3% of memory CD4, and 0.4% of memory CD8 clonotypes were shared across four donors. Pairwise subsampling led to the expectation that sequencing depth would affect the degree of clonotype sharing among donors. Sampling was restricted to blood, and TCR repertoires in tissues likely differ from the TCR repertoires found in blood. The genetic and exposure-history diversity represented was limited by the small number of donors. Rarefaction of sorted-subset datasets indicated incomplete sequencing despite the large sequencing depth. Naive subsets generally had larger estimated clonotype richness than memory subsets did. Higher generation probabilities were observed for clonotypes shared by all four sorted-subset donors than for non-shared clonotypes.

CD8 naive samples were CD45RO-negative cells positively selected for CCR7, giving a CD45RA+CCR7+ population that excluded TemRA cells. Donors were healthy HIV-negative adults with no recently reported acute infections or vaccinations. Every donor was a Caucasian adult residing in Nashville, Tennessee, USA. Blood was collected by leukapheresis, and PBMCs were isolated by Ficoll-Histopaque density gradient centrifugation and then cryopreserved in liquid nitrogen vapor phase. Analytical flow cytometry was used to check the purity and quantity of each magnetically sorted T cell population. From each sorted fraction, genomic DNA was isolated and quantified by UV absorbance on a Nanodrop 2000c. Regarding this clone: Its specific antigen is unknown. No quality values exist for individual bases; no much larger clone is one base distant.

The CDR3 runs 13 residues from the cysteine to the phenylalanine. CDR3 DNA only is kept here, 39 bases in frame from base 1. At the junction V is shortened by 3 bases and J by 9 bases, with 12 bases in between. CDR1 and CDR2 (PRHDT, FYEKMQ) derive from the germline V gene (reference sequence). Using the deep immunoSEQ assay, multiplex PCR amplified TCR CDR3 regions from genomic DNA. Genomic DNA extracted from each cell subset was distributed evenly over all wells of several immunoSEQ 96-well plates, and each plate served as one replicate. For sorted subsets, approximately 190 ng of genomic DNA, equivalent to 25,000 to 35,000 T cell genomes, went into each replicate PCR. Purified libraries were measured with a Qubit 3.0 fluorometer, size-checked on a Bioanalyzer 2100, and measured again with the KAPA Library Quantification kit. Each immunoSEQ 96-well plate was sequenced on its own single-read 150-cycle Illumina NextSeq 550 flow cell. Processing in the source paper ran as follows. Because the immunoSEQ output held only junctional sequences and lacked quality scores, the filtering could not match the filtering applied to full-length reads. Sequences were annotated with PyIR, a Python wrapper for IgBLAST v1.9, and V/J genes and CDR3 were assigned using IMGT germline references. Reads with weak V/J assignments (E-value above 1e-6), missing CDR3, stop codons, out-of-frame junctions, or ambiguous translated residues were removed. V3J clonotypes were defined by identical inferred V gene, J gene, and CDR3 amino acid sequence. To compute the percentage overlap between repertoires, the number of shared unique clonotypes was divided by the size of the smaller repertoire. RTK rarefaction, the Chao1 estimator, and Recon v2.1 estimates of unobserved clonotypes were used to assess repertoire richness. For all TCRbeta clonotypes obtained by the gDNA method from a few donors, generation probabilities were computed with OLGA. The clones in this table, taken by TCRdb from immuneACCESS, are in-frame only. Not every clone is retained; where verified, under half of the shortfall comes from an unresolved V gene, and the cause of the rest is unknown. Clone size and the V and J calls come from that table; the DNA yielded D and trimming. Counted in this sample were about 2.1 million clones; about 93% of them appeared once. The biggest ten clones account for 1.7% of the sample.

The sequence derives from a young man in good health. Some clones in this sample may be carry-over from other donors' samples. Recombination connected TRBV13 to TRBJ2-1, with the D gene too uncertain to name. Sequencing input: naive CD8+ T cells from PBMCs. Read against the paper, the sample's cell subset or site label means: CD45RA+CCR7+. This receptor carries the CDR3 CASSFSRKGEQFF. The nucleotide sequence reads TGTGCCAGCAGCTTTAGTAGGAAGGGTGAGCAGTTCTTC.